The 5 T cell receptor beta chains reported below all come from one sample, sequenced in a study of T cells in Graves' hyperthyroidism and ophthalmopathy. Amplified regions were TCR beta CDR3 sequences from RNA transcripts. The HTBI primer set drove a first-round RT-PCR of the TCR CDR3. TCRdb redid the calling of the multiplex PCR reads with MiXCR, one entry per CDR3 protein. Of 92,000 or so distinct CDR3 sequences detected, over 50% appear once; the ten largest clones hold 25% to 30%. Sequenced material: blood. The receptors originated from a woman aged 40 to 50 with Graves' hyperthyroidism.

This chain connects TRBV7-9 to TRBJ1-1; D may be TRBD1 (5 bases). The CDR3 extends over 16 amino acids. Germline V gives CDR1 SEHNR, CDR2 FQNEAQ (reference sequence). Trimming took off 1 base at V and 0 bases at J, with 12 bases between the two ends. In DNA form, the CDR3 reads TGTGCCAGCAGCTTAGGACTAGCGGGACTGAACACTGAAGCTTTCTTT. Translating gives CASSLGLAGLNTEAFF.

V gene TRBV7-9 combines with J gene TRBJ1-3, with D possibly TRBD1 on 5 matching bases. CDR1 SEHNR and CDR2 FQNEAQ come from the germline V gene (reference sequence). This CDR3 has 13 residues. V was pared by 5 bases and J by 7 bases, with 12 bases between. The CDR3 region is CASSLGEVNTIYF. In nucleotides, the CDR3 is TGTGCCAGCAGCCTAGGGGAGGTGAACACCATATATTTT.

The rearrangement joins TRBV2 to TRBJ1-1; TRBD1 agrees at 7 bases. CDR1 and CDR2 (germline): SNHLY, FYNNEI. J lost 6 bases, V lost 4 bases, and 2 bases had no gene match. This CDR3 is built from 12 residues. In DNA form, the CDR3 reads TGTGCCAGCAGTGGTGACAGGGCTGAAGCTTTCTTT. This gives the protein CASSGDRAEAFF.

V usage is TRBV29-1 and J usage is TRBJ1-1; D remains unclear. V was clipped by 4 bases and J by 4 bases, with 13 bases between them. From germline, CDR1 is SQVTM and CDR2 ANQGSEA. The CDR3 has 13 amino acids. The CDR3: CSVGPAAVTEAFF. The CDR3 DNA is TGCAGCGTTGGACCCGCGGCCGTCACTGAAGCTTTCTTT.

The rearrangement joins TRBV2 to TRBJ1-1, with 11 bases that match TRBD1. CDR1 SNHLY and CDR2 FYNNEI come from the germline V gene. CDR3 length equals 15 residues. After removal of 1 base from V and 4 bases from J, the junction contained 2 bases not matched to a gene. CDR3 sequence reads: CASSEEGQGGTEAFF. CDR3 sequence (DNA): TGTGCCAGCAGTGAAGAGGGACAGGGGGGCACTGAAGCTTTCTTT.